These 18 T cell receptor beta chains originate from one sample sequenced in a study of cytomegalovirus exposure and HLA in healthy donors. The PCR made use of 60 Vbeta and 13 Jbeta primers. Sequencing was performed with immunoSEQ multiplex PCR; in TCRdb, only in-frame clones are kept and a portion is missing. The sample records around 150,000 clones, 70% to 80% being singletons. Sequencing was performed on PBMCs. Source of these receptors: a young man in good health and CMV-seropositive.

This clone has more than one count but fewer than ten. The chain links TRBV2 to TRBJ1-1, with D unresolved. Germline V lookup: CDR1 SNHLY, CDR2 FYNNEI. The CDR3 totals 14 residues. Between the trimmed V and J ends, which lost 5 bases and 1 base, there was a span of 11 bases. The CDR3 region is CASSLHLGNTEAFF. CDR3 nucleotides: TGTGCCAGCAGTTTACATCTTGGGAACACTGAAGCTTTCTTT.

V is TRBV4-3 and J is TRBJ2-3; 9 bases align to TRBD1. Germline V lookup: CDR1 LGHNA, CDR2 YSLEER. Trimming removed 4 bases from V and 0 bases from J; junction bases left unmatched: 5. The CDR3 length is 16 residues. CDR3 sequence reads: CASSLSGTGSTDTQYF. The CDR3 nucleotides are TGCGCCAGCAGCCTCTCCGGGACAGGGAGCACAGATACGCAGTATTTT.

The count of this clone is one. V usage is TRBV6-5 and J usage is TRBJ2-2, with D tentatively TRBD2 (6 bases). This CDR3 is built from 14 residues. The V gene's germline CDR1 is MNHEY and CDR2 SVGAGI. V lost 0 bases to trimming and J lost 8 bases, with 10 bases between them. This chain's CDR3 is CASSYSPEGGELFF. The CDR3 DNA reads as TGTGCCAGCAGTTACTCCCCGGAGGGGGGGGAGCTGTTTTTT.

The V and J genes are TRBV9 and TRBJ2-2; 7 bases match TRBD1. This CDR3 contains 16 residues. Germline CDR1 and CDR2: SGDLS and YYNGEE. V lost 3 bases to trimming and J lost 5 bases; unmatched junction nucleotides: 10. CDR3 amino acids: CASSDRQGGWTGELFF. For the CDR3, the DNA is TGTGCCAGCAGCGACCGACAGGGTGGGTGGACCGGGGAGCTGTTTTTT.

The genes are TRBV2 and TRBJ1-1; 7 bases are a match to TRBD1. CDR3 size: 12 residues. Unmatched junction bases numbered 5, after V lost 7 bases and J lost 6 bases. From germline, CDR1 is SNHLY and CDR2 FYNNEI. The DNA of the CDR3 is TGTGCCAGCAACTTACAGGGGCCTGAAGCTTTCTTT. Translation gives CASNLQGPEAFF. The complete variable domain, with remaining parts taken from reference TRBV2 and TRBJ1-1, reads EPEVTQTPSHQVTQMGQEVILRCVPISNHLYFYWYRQILGQKVEFLVSFYNNEISEKSEIFDDQFSVERPDGSNFTLKIRSTKLEDSAMYFCASNLQGPEAFFGQGTRLTVV.

The rearrangement uses TRBV6-1 and TRBJ2-7; D possibly corresponds to TRBD2 (6 bases). The CDR3 totals 13 residues. Germline CDR1 is MNHNS and CDR2 is SASEGT. Trimming removed 8 bases from V and 1 base from J, with 12 bases in between. In DNA form, the CDR3 reads TGTGCCAGCGAGGGACTTACGTCCTACGAGCAGTACTTC. Translation: CASEGLTSYEQYF.

This chain joins TRBV28 and TRBJ1-1; TRBD1 might be the D (5 bases). The CDR3 length is 14 residues. In germline, CDR1 is MDHEN, CDR2 SYDVKM. V gave up 7 bases and J gave up 3 bases, with 15 bases separating them. The CDR3 region is CASTVSQGDTEAFF. The CDR3 DNA sequence: TGTGCCAGCACCGTGAGCCAAGGGGACACTGAAGCTTTCTTT.

This chain uses TRBV5-1 with TRBJ2-7; TRBD2 aligns across 10 bases. CDR1 is SGHRS and CDR2 is YFSETQ in the germline V gene. V lost 2 bases and J lost 5; bases outside the gene matches: 4. The CDR3 has 14 amino acids. The CDR3: CASSFSGGAHEQYF. The CDR3 nucleotides are TGCGCCAGCAGCTTCAGCGGGGGGGCTCACGAGCAGTACTTC. The complete variable domain, with remaining parts taken from reference TRBV5-1 and TRBJ2-7, reads KAGVTQTPRYLIKTRGQQVTLSCSPISGHRSVSWYQQTPGQGLQFLFEYFSETQRNKGNFPGRFSGRQFSNSRSEMNVSTLELGDSALYLCASSFSGGAHEQYFGPGTRLTVT.

The chain joins TRBV11-1 to TRBJ1-6; D remains ambiguous. Germline V CDR1 and CDR2: SGHAT, FQDESV (reference sequence). The length of the CDR3 is 12 residues. Trimming cost V 6 bases and J 7 bases, with 7 bases left between them. The CDR3 loop reads CASSSWNSPLHF. Written as DNA, the CDR3 is TGTGCCAGCAGTAGTTGGAATTCACCCCTCCACTTT.

This clone was seen more than once but under ten times. V gene TRBV6-1 combines with J gene TRBJ2-7, with 8 bases matching TRBD1. This CDR3 is 13 amino acids long. Germline CDR1 is MNHNS and CDR2 is SASEGT. The junction had 6 bases not matched to a gene; V was cut back by 7 bases and J by 4 bases. The DNA of the CDR3 is TGTGCCAGCAATCTCCGGACAGGGTACGAGCAGTACTTC. Its translation: CASNLRTGYEQYF.

V and J are TRBV15 and TRBJ2-6, with D tentatively TRBD2 (5 bases). V was pared by 1 base and J by 0 bases, with 10 bases between. The CDR3 spans 17 residues. Germline assignment: CDR1 LNHNV and CDR2 YYDKDF (reference sequence). This CDR3 reads CATSRGGAISGANVLTF. CDR3 sequence (DNA): TGTGCCACCAGCAGAGGGGGAGCAATCTCTGGGGCCAACGTCCTGACTTTC.

The gene calls are TRBV7-2 and TRBJ2-2, with D possibly being TRBD2 (6 bases). This CDR3 region has 17 residues. Per the germline V gene, CDR1 is SGHTA and CDR2 is FQGNSA. V lost 4 bases, J lost 1 base, and 16 bases lay in between. The CDR3 region is CASSSMPGRENTGELFF. As DNA, the CDR3 is TGTGCCAGCAGCTCAATGCCGGGGCGGGAGAACACCGGGGAGCTGTTTTTT.

The genes are TRBV4-1 and TRBJ2-7, with D uncertain. V was shortened by 1 base and J by 6 bases, with 10 bases between the two germline ends. The CDR3 extends over 13 amino acids. The germline V gene has CDR1 MGHRA and CDR2 YSYEKL. CDR3 nucleotide sequence: TGCGCCAGCAGCCAAGGAGGTAGCCTCGAGCAGTACTTC. It encodes CASSQGGSLEQYF.

There are a few counts of this clone. This chain uses TRBV5-4 with TRBJ1-2; D ambiguous. Between the trimmed V and J ends, which lost 4 bases and 0 bases, there was a span of 10 bases. Germline V gene sequence: CDR1 SGHNT, CDR2 YYREEE (reference sequence). CDR3 length: 14 residues. The CDR3 is CASSQKGANYGYTF. The CDR3 coding sequence is TGTGCCAGCAGCCAAAAGGGAGCTAACTATGGCTACACCTTC.

The J gene is TRBJ2-5, the V gene TRBV27, with TRBD1 matching over 7 bases. With V trimmed by 2 bases and J by 5 bases, 5 bases remained unmatched. The CDR3 consists of 14 residues. Germline V gives CDR1 MNHEY, CDR2 SMNVEV (reference sequence). CDR3 sequence: CASSLNTGVETQYF. The CDR3 DNA reads TGTGCCAGCAGTTTAAATACAGGGGTGGAGACCCAGTACTTC.

CDR3 sequence (DNA): TGTGCCAGCAGCCCCGGGGGGGGTACCGCCCTCAATCAGCCCCAGCATTTT. It specifies CASSPGGGTALNQPQHF. The chain is built from TRBV28 and TRBJ1-5, with D tentatively TRBD1 (5 bases). Trimming cost V 6 bases and J 3 bases, with 21 bases left between them. Germline lookup yields CDR1 MDHEN and CDR2 SYDVKM. This CDR3 region has 17 residues.

The sample holds a few counts of this clone. This chain links TRBV7-3 with TRBJ2-7; 9 bases are shared with TRBD1. The germline V gene encodes CDR1 SGHTA and CDR2 FQGTGA. V shed 4 bases and J 6 bases; nucleotides not matched to a gene: 7. This CDR3 is built from 14 residues. The CDR3 coding sequence is TGTGCCAGCAGCTCGGGACAGGGCACAGGCGAGCAGTACTTC. Translated: CASSSGQGTGEQYF.

This clone is a singleton in its sample. J is TRBJ1-6 and V is TRBV7-3; the D is unclear. CDR1 is SGHTA, CDR2 FQGTGA, per germline. The ends were cut back, 4 bases at V and 8 bases at J, with 15 bases in the middle. The CDR3 is made up of 15 amino acids. The CDR3 DNA reads as TGTGCCAGCAGCTCGACATGGGTTGTGGATTCACCCCTCCACTTT. The encoded protein is CASSSTWVVDSPLHF.